A single sample gave rise to the 21 T cell receptor beta chains below, sequenced in a study of T cell repertoires in cytomegalovirus infection (dated by TCRdb to between 2019 and 2020). The sequencer was an Illumina HiSeq 1500. TCRdb itself trimmed the public reads at Q25 with fastp, ran MiXCR and retained productive beta chains. All rows with the same CDR3 protein become a single entry with the most common DNA and genes. In all, the sample holds approximately 200,000 distinct CDR3 sequences, and over 20% of those were seen once. The ten most abundant clones make up approximately 18% of the sample. Sequenced: CD8+ T cells from PBMCs. These receptors originate from a human donor in good health (CMV status not recorded). Some clones in this sample may be carry-over from other donors' samples.

Regarding this clonotype: This likely comes from a read error, as the CDR3 has no conserved phenylalanine or tryptophan at its end. V and J are TRBV5-4 and TRBJ1-2; a possible D gene is TRBD1 (6 bases). In germline, CDR1 is SGHNT, CDR2 YYREEE (reference sequence). Trimming removed 6 bases at V and 7 bases at J, with 16 bases between. This CDR3 spans 13 amino acids. The CDR3: CASTPQGGSGYTL. CDR3 DNA: TGTGCCAGCACCCCACAGGGTGGGTCTGGCTACACCCTC.

This clonotype was counted only a few times. The gene calls are TRBV12-3 or TRBV12-4 and TRBJ1-5; D might be TRBD1 (6 bases). Trimming shortened V by 8 bases and J by 3 bases, and 8 bases separated the two germline ends. The CDR3 consists of 12 residues. CDR3 sequence reads: CASAGANQPQHF. As DNA, the CDR3 is TGTGCCAGCGCAGGGGCCAATCAGCCCCAGCATTTT.

CDR3 sequence reads: CASSLFTGQPQHF. In DNA, the CDR3 is TGTGCCAGCAGTTTATTTACGGGCCAGCCCCAGCATTTT. The chain is built from TRBV27 and TRBJ1-5; D unclear. The CDR3 spans 13 residues. Germline V lookup: CDR1 MNHEY, CDR2 SMNVEV (reference sequence). Between the trimmed V and J ends, which lost 1 base and 7 bases, there was a span of 8 bases.

J is TRBJ2-1 and V is TRBV9; D call uncertain. Trimming removed 4 bases at V and 4 bases at J, with 9 bases between. The CDR3 loop spans 13 amino acids. Germline CDR1 is SGDLS and CDR2 is YYNGEE. CDR3 in amino acids: CASSSWGYNEQFF. CDR3 coding DNA: TGTGCCAGCAGCTCTTGGGGATACAATGAGCAGTTCTTC.

The table lists this clonotype with a few counts. The chain has TRBV6-2 or TRBV6-3 and TRBJ2-7; D is perhaps TRBD1 (6 bases). The length of the CDR3 is 14 residues. Germline V gene sequence: CDR1 MNHEY, CDR2 SVGEGT. V dropped 6 bases and J dropped 0 bases, with 12 bases sitting between them. The CDR3 loop reads CASSRQVNSYEQYF. The CDR3, as DNA: TGTGCCAGCAGCCGACAGGTGAACTCCTACGAGCAGTACTTC.

The chain is built from TRBV19 and TRBJ1-2; D gene ambiguous. Germline assignment: CDR1 LNHDA and CDR2 SQIVND (reference sequence). The CDR3 has 14 amino acids. The V gene lost 6 bases and the J gene lost 4 bases, with 15 bases spanning the gap. The CDR3 DNA reads TGTGCCAGTAGCGTATACGCAGGTCCCTATGGCTACACCTTC. This codes for CASSVYAGPYGYTF. The complete variable domain, with remaining parts taken from reference TRBV19 and TRBJ1-2, reads DGGITQSPKYLFRKEGQNVTLSCEQNLNHDAMYWYRQDPGQGLRLIYYSQIVNDFQKGDIAEGYSVSREKKESFPLTVTSAQKNPTAFYLCASSVYAGPYGYTFGSGTRLTVV.

The chain is built from TRBV9 and TRBJ1-1; no clear D gene. The CDR3 runs 15 residues. Per germline, CDR1 SGDLS and CDR2 YYNGEE. V was clipped by 4 bases and J by 0 bases, with 13 bases between them. The chain's CDR3 is CASSSSTGMNTEAFF. CDR3 coding DNA: TGTGCCAGCAGCTCGTCGACGGGGATGAACACTGAAGCTTTCTTT.

The chain joins TRBV28 to TRBJ1-1; D not certain. Looked up from germline, CDR1 is MDHEN and CDR2 is SYDVKM. This CDR3 region has 13 residues. V was pared by 3 bases and J by 2 bases, with 7 bases between. DNA of the CDR3: TGTGCCAGCAGTTTTTTGGACAACACTGAAGCTTTCTTT. Encoded protein: CASSFLDNTEAFF.

This sequence joins TRBV4-2 and TRBJ2-5, with TRBD2 as a possible D gene (6 bases). V was clipped by 4 bases and J by 2 bases, with 11 bases between them. The CDR3 is 14 amino acids. CDR1 LGHNA and CDR2 YNFKEQ come from the germline V gene. CDR3 in DNA: TGTGCCAGCAGCCTCGGGACTGTACAAGAGACCCAGTACTTC. It encodes CASSLGTVQETQYF.

This clonotype was counted between two and nine times. V gene TRBV9 combines with J gene TRBJ1-1; D possibly corresponds to TRBD1 (5 bases). Per germline, CDR1 SGDLS and CDR2 YYNGEE. The V gene lost 3 bases and the J gene lost 4 bases, with 10 bases spanning the gap. The CDR3 spans 13 residues. The CDR3 region is CASSAPRATEAFF. The CDR3 nucleotides are TGTGCCAGCAGCGCCCCCAGGGCCACTGAAGCTTTCTTT.

The rearrangement joins TRBV7-9 to TRBJ1-1; the match to TRBD1 covers 9 bases. Trimming cost V 6 bases and J 4 bases; bases outside gene matches: 0. The germline gives CDR1 SEHNR, CDR2 FQNEAQ (reference sequence). The CDR3 has 12 residues. CDR3 loop: CASRGQGTEAFF. The CDR3 DNA is TGTGCCAGCAGGGGACAGGGCACTGAAGCTTTCTTT.

This clonotype was seen more than once but under ten times. The chain is built from TRBV6-5 and TRBJ2-3; D is undetermined. The V gene lost 6 bases and the J gene lost 2 bases, with 9 bases spanning the gap. Germline assignment: CDR1 MNHEY and CDR2 SVGAGI. The CDR3 contains 13 residues. The CDR3 DNA is TGTGCCAGCAGCCGGAGAGACACAGATACGCAGTATTTT. Amino acids: CASSRRDTDTQYF.

The chain has TRBV3-1 and TRBJ2-6; TRBD1 matches at 11 bases. V lost 5 bases to trimming and J lost 1 base; unmatched junction nucleotides: 7. CDR3 length equals 18 residues. The V gene's germline CDR1 is LGHDT and CDR2 YNNKEL (reference sequence). The CDR3 sequence is CASSSPGTGGSGANVLTF. The CDR3 coding sequence is TGTGCCAGCAGCTCACCCGGGACAGGGGGATCTGGGGCCAACGTCCTGACTTTC.

Only a few counts were recorded for this clonotype. V usage is TRBV7-9 and J usage is TRBJ2-3, with D perhaps being TRBD1 or TRBD2 (5 bases each). The CDR3 has 12 residues. The V gene's germline CDR1 is SEHNR and CDR2 FQNEAQ (reference sequence). Trimming took off 4 bases at V and 7 bases at J, with 9 bases between the two ends. CDR3 amino acids: CASSSGPNTQYF. The CDR3 nucleotides are TGTGCCAGCAGCTCGGGGCCGAATACGCAGTATTTT.

The chain carries TRBV20-1 and TRBJ2-7, with TRBD2 matching over 9 bases. The junction had 5 bases not matched to a gene; V was cut back by 0 bases and J by 5 bases. CDR3 length: 14 residues. Germline V lookup: CDR1 DFQATT, CDR2 SNEGSKA (reference sequence). The CDR3 reads CSARDGSGGHEQYF. The CDR3 nucleotides read TGCAGTGCTAGAGATGGTAGCGGGGGCCACGAGCAGTACTTC.

This clonotype was observed once. J is TRBJ2-5 and V is TRBV11-2; D call uncertain. V was clipped by 5 bases and J by 2 bases, with 12 bases between them. The CDR3 totals 14 residues. CDR1 and CDR2 from the germline V gene are SGHAT and FQNNGV. Here the CDR3 reads CASSPTLKQETQYF. The CDR3 DNA is TGTGCCAGCAGCCCAACCTTAAAACAAGAGACCCAGTACTTC.

The gene calls are TRBV6-5 and TRBJ2-5; 10 bases match TRBD2. This CDR3 is built from 14 residues. Germline CDR1 MNHEY, CDR2 SVGAGI. The junction had 5 bases not matched to a gene; V was cut back by 5 bases and J by 5 bases. CDR3 amino acids: CASSTGLARETQYF. In DNA, the CDR3 is TGTGCCAGCAGTACGGGACTAGCGAGGGAGACCCAGTACTTC.

This clonotype was seen a handful of times. The J gene is TRBJ2-1, the V gene TRBV28; 7 bases fit TRBD2. The CDR3 sequence is 13 residues long. CDR1 is MDHEN and CDR2 is SYDVKM in the germline V gene. V gave up 4 bases and J gave up 8 bases; unmatched junction bases: 5. Here the CDR3 DNA reads TGTGCCAGCAGTTCAACTAGCGACGATGAGCAGTTCTTC. This codes for CASSSTSDDEQFF.

The chain combines TRBV12-3 or TRBV12-4 with TRBJ1-3, with D possibly matching TRBD1 (5 bases). Trimming took off 2 bases at V and 0 bases at J, with 8 bases between the two ends. The length of the CDR3 is 15 residues. The CDR3 loop reads CASSLMGDSGNTIYF. DNA for the CDR3: TGTGCCAGCAGTTTAATGGGGGACTCTGGAAACACCATATATTTT.

The V gene is TRBV2, the J gene TRBJ2-1; 15 nucleotides align to TRBD2. Germline V lookup: CDR1 SNHLY, CDR2 FYNNEI. The V and J ends lost 4 bases and 0 bases, in that order; junction bases with no gene match: 10. The CDR3 length is 20 residues. In DNA, the CDR3 is TGTGCCAGCAGTGGGACTAGCGGGGGGGTATCACCTAGCTCCTACAATGAGCAGTTCTTC. It translates to CASSGTSGGVSPSSYNEQFF.

This chain uses TRBV7-9 with TRBJ2-7; D possibly corresponds to TRBD1 (6 bases). CDR1 and CDR2 from the germline V gene are SEHNR and FQNEAQ (reference sequence). The CDR3 covers 13 residues. V lost 4 bases to trimming and J lost 6 bases, with 13 bases between them. The CDR3 DNA reads as TGTGCCAGCAGCTCGGGACCGACAGGCGAGCAGTACTTC. Translation: CASSSGPTGEQYF.